The clone carrying this T cell receptor (beta chain) turned up a few times. Its antigen remains unidentified. These data originate in a study of T cell repertoires in cytomegalovirus infection. Study background: Public TCR beta signature analysis indicated the presence of both CMV infection and matching HLA type. Overall study findings and caveats: Dominating the ex vivo response were TCR beta clonotypes that were CMV-specific and HLA-C-restricted. CMV carriers having the relevant HLA were flagged by cumulative public TCR beta family frequency.

TCRdb re-called the reads through MiXCR, storing one row per CDR3 protein. The profile covers around 440,000 distinct CDR3 sequences, with around 11% appearing a single time and 10% taken by the ten largest. This clonotype originated in a human donor in good health (CMV status not recorded). Some clones in this sample may be carry-over from other donors' samples. Sequenced: PBMCs.

CDR3 loop: CASSLGLPGTQYF. CDR3 coding DNA: TGCGCCAGCAGCCTGGGACTGCCTGGGACCCAGTACTTC. The chain employs TRBV4-1 and TRBJ2-5, with D maybe TRBD2 (6 bases). This CDR3 spans 13 amino acids. Germline V lookup: CDR1 MGHRA, CDR2 YSYEKL. V shed 4 bases and J shed 7 bases, with 13 bases lying between them.